Sequencing of this T cell receptor beta chain was carried out in a study of shared clonotypes between healthy human individuals. Overall study results and limits: Compared with memory subsets, naive subsets generally had larger estimated richness. Represented genetic and exposure-history diversity was restricted by having few donors.

This clone was detected only once. What it binds is unknown. Only in-frame clones appear in the TCRdb table, and some are missing; sequencing was by immunoSEQ multiplex PCR. The sample has 1.6 million or so clones; over 95% are singletons. This CDR3 has 12 residues. Trimming cost V 1 base and J 6 bases, with 8 bases left between them. Germline V gene data show CDR1 as SGHDT and CDR2 as YYEEEE. There were only Caucasian adults among the donors, and all lived in Nashville, Tennessee. Sequenced: naive CD4+ T cells sorted from blood. Subset reported: CD45RA+ positively selected. The gene calls are TRBV5-6 and TRBJ2-7; D gene uncertain. The receptor was isolated from a man aged 30-40 years in good health. CDR3 DNA sequence: TGTGCCAGCAGCTTGTTGGGTTTCGAGCAGTACTTC. This codes for CASSLLGFEQYF.